A selection of T cell receptor beta chains follows, all from one sample in a study of T cell responses to AZD1222 COVID-19 vaccine. Here immunoSEQ multiplex PCR was the method, and the copy in TCRdb shows in-frame clones only, minus some. The sample lists 200,000 to 250,000 clones; around 94% were seen once. Sequencing was performed on peripheral blood, taken 28 days after the second dose of the MenACWY control vaccine. The receptor source for this set is an adult who received the MenACWY meningococcal vaccine as a control. CDR3s include the opening cysteine and the closing phenylalanine or tryptophan. D genes are given only for firm matches. Rows may omit the clone size; those that give it use once, few, many or a size class.

>.|TRBJ1-3|.|TRBV27
TGTGCCAGCAGACCCTTCCTTACGACAGGCGACTCTGGAAACACCATATATTTT
CASRPFLTTGDSGNTIYF
>.|TRBJ2-7|.|TRBV28
TGTGCCAGCAGTTTAAGTTCCCAGGGTTTTAAGCAGTACTTC
CASSLSSQGFKQYF
>.|TRBJ2-5|.|TRBV5-1
TGCGCCAGCAGCTTGGTGGTCGGCAGGGCTCAAGAGACCCAGTACTTC
CASSLVVGRAQETQYF
>.|TRBJ2-7|.|TRBV5-5
TGTGCCAGCAGCTTGGCCGAGGATCGGCAGTACTTC
CASSLAEDRQYF
>.|TRBJ2-5|.|TRBV14
TGTGCCAGCAGCCAAGTAGGGGCGCCGGGGACCCAGTACTTC
CASSQVGAPGTQYF
>.|TRBJ2-6|TRBD1|TRBV4-2
TGTGCCAGCAGCCAAGCACAGGGGTTTAGCGGGGCCAACGTCCTGACTTTC
CASSQAQGFSGANVLTF
>.|TRBJ1-1|TRBD1|TRBV28
TGTGCCAGCAGTTTAATGGGACAGGGGGTCATGAACACTGAAGCTTTCTTT
CASSLMGQGVMNTEAFF
>.|TRBJ1-2|TRBD1|TRBV7-2
TGTGCCAGCAGCGTCGGGACAGGGGGGAACTATGGCTACACCTTC
CASSVGTGGNYGYTF
>.|TRBJ1-3|.|TRBV28
TGTGCCAGCAGTCCTGCGGCTTTGTCGAGGCAAACCTCTGGAAACACCATATATTTT
CASSPAALSRQTSGNTIYF
>.|TRBJ2-1|TRBD1|TRBV7-2
TGTGCCAGCAGCTTCGGACAGGGGGTCTATGAGCAGTTCTTC
CASSFGQGVYEQFF
>few|TRBJ1-1|TRBD1|TRBV12-3/TRBV12-4
TGTGCCAGCAGTTCCCAGGGGGGTGCTTTCTTT
CASSSQGGAFF
>.|TRBJ1-1|.|TRBV7-9
TGTGCCAGCAGCTTAGGGGCAGGCGAGAACACTGAAGCTTTCTTT
CASSLGAGENTEAFF
>.|TRBJ1-2|.|TRBV3-1/TRBV3-2
TGTGCCAGCAGCCAAGCCATGCCGGGTCCGCGGGGCTACACCTTC
CASSQAMPGPRGYTF
>.|TRBJ1-2|.|TRBV30
TGTGCCTGGAGTGTAGGACGAGACTATGGCTACACCTTC
CAWSVGRDYGYTF
>.|TRBJ2-7|TRBD2|TRBV7-9
TGTGCCAGCAGCTTAAATCGTCTAGCGGGGTACGAGCAGTACTTC
CASSLNRLAGYEQYF
>.|TRBJ1-2|.|TRBV28
TGTGCCAGCAGTTTATCAGCGGCCGGAATCGGTGGCTACACCTTC
CASSLSAAGIGGYTF
>.|TRBJ1-5|.|TRBV21-1
TGTGCCAGCAGCAAAGAAAGGGGCAGGGGGCTCAATCAGCCCCAGCATTTT
CASSKERGRGLNQPQHF
>.|TRBJ2-3|.|TRBV24-1
TGTGCCACCAGTGATTTTGGGCAGCCCACAGATACGCAGTATTTT
CATSDFGQPTDTQYF
>.|TRBJ2-1|TRBD2|TRBV6-5
TGTGCCAGCAGGGGGGACTGGGAGGGGTACAATGAGCAGTTCTTC
CASRGDWEGYNEQFF
>.|TRBJ2-1|TRBD2|TRBV7-9
TGTGCCAGCAGCCAGAGCGGGGGGCCCTTGAGCAATGAGCAGTTCTTC
CASSQSGGPLSNEQFF
>few|TRBJ2-1|.|TRBV5-5
TGTGCCAGCAGCCAGGACAGCCCGGACTACAATGAGCAGTTCTTC
CASSQDSPDYNEQFF
>once|TRBJ2-7|.|TRBV28
TGCGCCAGCAGTTTAAGGGGGACCTGGGGGGAGCAGTACTTC
CASSLRGTWGEQYF
>.|TRBJ1-1|.|TRBV4-2
TGTACCAGCAGCCAAGATGGACAGAACACTGAAGCTTTCTTT
CTSSQDGQNTEAFF
>once|TRBJ2-1|TRBD1|TRBV19
TGTGCCAGTACCCGGACAGGCCGCAATGAGCAGTTCTTC
CASTRTGRNEQFF
>.|TRBJ1-4|TRBD1|TRBV5-6
TGTGCCAGCAGCGGACAGGGTGTGGAGGAAAAACTGTTTTTT
CASSGQGVEEKLFF
>.|TRBJ2-1|TRBD1|TRBV18
TGTGCCAGCTCACTGGACAGGGCCGCTGAGCAGTTCTTC
CASSLDRAAEQFF
>.|TRBJ2-1|.|TRBV28
TGTGCCAGCAGTAAAATAAGGGTCGATGGGGCCAATGAGCAGTTCTTC
CASSKIRVDGANEQFF
>.|TRBJ2-7|TRBD2|TRBV7-8
TGTGCCAGCAGCTTAGGGACTAGCGGGAGCGAGCAGTACTTC
CASSLGTSGSEQYF
>once|TRBJ2-1|.|TRBV5-4
TGTGCCAGCAGCTTGGGCCACCGCAATGAGCAGTTCTTC
CASSLGHRNEQFF
>.|TRBJ1-6|TRBD1|TRBV6-1
TGTGCCAGCAGTGAGGACAGGCTAATCTCCTATAATTCACCCCTCCACTTT
CASSEDRLISYNSPLHF
>.|TRBJ2-7|.|TRBV5-8
TGTGCCAGCAGCTTGGGGCACAGCTACGAGCAGTACTTC
CASSLGHSYEQYF
>.|TRBJ2-1|TRBD2|TRBV4-3
TGCGCCAGCAGCCAAGCGGGAGGACTTTCCTACAATGAGCAGTTCTTC
CASSQAGGLSYNEQFF